This T cell receptor beta chain is drawn from a study of early T cells in non-severe SARS-CoV-2 infection. About the research overall: Chains from this unsorted whole-blood bulk RNA could not be paired.

The V gene's germline CDR1 is LGHDT and CDR2 YNNKEL (reference sequence). The CDR3 covers 15 residues. V gave up 1 base and J gave up 3 bases, with 10 bases separating them. Study-level findings and limits: Matching with VDJdb favored anti-spike CD8 responses (missing private and CD4 specificities).

Unique molecular identifiers were affixed to single, distinct cDNA molecules. Via MiXCR, TCRdb re-called the 5' RACE reads, giving one row per CDR3 protein. The table lists about 60,000 distinct CDR3 sequences, roughly 5.9% of them singletons. This clonotype has ten or more counts. Antigen specificity is unknown. The specimen sequenced was whole blood. The chain combines TRBV3-1 with TRBJ1-5; TRBD1 is a possible D gene (6 bases). This receptor was taken from an adult who was a healthcare worker with PCR-confirmed SARS-CoV-2 infection or an uninfected control (not recorded which). The CDR3 loop reads CASSQAGTLNQPQHF. In DNA form, the CDR3 reads TGTGCCAGCAGCCAAGCGGGGACACTCAATCAGCCCCAGCATTTT.